The 5 T cell receptor beta chains below come from one sample, sequenced in a study of T cells expressing NK-cell markers. TCRdb reprocessed the 5' RACE reads and reports one entry per CDR3 protein, with no DNA. Listed are hundreds of thousands of distinct CDR3 sequences; roughly 5.2% falls within the top ten. Sequencing was performed on blood T cells: a sorted CD56 or NKG2C T cell subset, CD4+ or CD8+ T cells, or bulk PBMC T cells (not recorded which). These receptors were collected from a man aged 18-75 years in good health.

This chain connects TRBV12-3 or TRBV12-4 to TRBJ2-5. The CDR3 spans 11 residues. The CDR3 reads CASRTRETQYF.

The chain recombines TRBV28 with TRBJ1-5; TCRdb picks TRBD1, but there is no DNA to check that call. The CDR3 has 14 residues. Germline V gene data show CDR1 as MDHEN and CDR2 as SYDVKM. CDR3 amino acids: CASSFGVGQQPQHF.

This sequence joins TRBV20-1 and TRBJ1-2. Germline values: CDR1 DFQATT, CDR2 SNEGSKA (reference sequence). The CDR3 sequence is 15 residues long. CDR3 loop: CSARSVGLRGYGYTF.

The J gene is TRBJ2-3, the V gene TRBV18. Germline CDR1 and CDR2: KGHSH and LQKENI. This CDR3 is 16 amino acids long. Here the CDR3 reads CASSPLSSQATDTQYF.

The V and J genes are TRBV3-1 and TRBJ2-5; as DNA is missing, the TRBD1 call by TCRdb cannot be tested. Germline loops: CDR1 LGHDT, CDR2 YNNKEL (reference sequence). This CDR3 region has 17 residues. The CDR3 here is CASSQDRASGGRETQYF.